Listed below are T cell receptor beta chains from one sample, sequenced in a study of shared clonotypes between healthy human individuals. Generated by immunoSEQ multiplex PCR, the TCRdb table keeps only in-frame clones and is missing some. Of 2 million to 2.5 million clones listed, 85% to 95% are singletons. Specimen: naive CD4+ T cells sorted from blood. Source of these receptors: a man younger than 30 in good health. The CDR3 runs from the conserved cysteine through the conserved F or W. Fields, in order: J gene, D gene, V gene, clone size, CDR3 length, CDR3 protein, CDR3 DNA. D genes are given only for firm matches. Clone size is stated in some rows and not others, as once, few, many or a class when expanded.

TRBJ2-7 TRBD2 TRBV19 once 13 CASRYRGSYEQYF TGTGCCAGTAGATATCGCGGGAGCTACGAGCAGTACTTC
TRBJ2-7 . TRBV6-1 . 12 CASSEKSSQEYF TGTGCCAGCAGTGAAAAGTCGAGTCAGGAGTACTTC
TRBJ2-1 . TRBV5-1 . 15 CASSLAEPSYNEQFF TGCGCCAGCAGCTTGGCAGAGCCTTCCTACAATGAGCAGTTCTTC
TRBJ1-3 . TRBV9 . 14 CASSVAGAGNTIYF TGTGCCAGCAGCGTAGCGGGGGCTGGAAACACCATATATTTT
TRBJ2-5 . TRBV30 . 11 CAWSAAAAQYF TGTGCCTGGAGTGCAGCAGCGGCCCAGTACTTC
TRBJ2-2 . TRBV30 . 13 CAWSQSNTGELFF TGTGCCTGGAGCCAGTCGAACACCGGGGAGCTGTTTTTT
TRBJ2-5 TRBD1 TRBV4-1 . 14 CASSHRQGQETQYF TGCGCCAGCAGCCACAGACAGGGGCAAGAGACCCAGTACTTC
TRBJ2-7 TRBD1 TRBV4-2 . 15 CASSQAGTGVYEQYF TGTGCCAGCAGCCAAGCCGGGACAGGGGTTTACGAGCAGTACTTC
TRBJ1-2 . TRBV25-1 . 17 CASSELSGSGGAYGYTF TGTGCCAGCAGTGAGCTGTCAGGTAGTGGAGGTGCTTATGGCTACACCTTC
TRBJ2-7 . TRBV28 . 10 CASSGYEQYF TGTGCCAGCAGTGGCTACGAGCAGTACTTC
TRBJ2-3 . TRBV9 . 14 CASSGLLSTDTQYF TGTGCCAGCAGCGGACTCCTAAGCACAGATACGCAGTATTTT
TRBJ1-5 . TRBV5-1 . 15 CASSLEQGRNQPQHF TGCGCCAGCAGCTTGGAACAGGGACGTAATCAGCCCCAGCATTTT
TRBJ2-5 . TRBV19 . 14 CASSIGQREETQYF TGTGCCAGTAGTATCGGACAGAGGGAAGAGACCCAGTACTTC
TRBJ2-3 TRBD2 TRBV29-1 . 14 CSVPRGEVTDTQYF TGCAGCGTTCCCCGGGGGGAGGTCACAGATACGCAGTATTTT
TRBJ2-6 . TRBV10-3 . 16 CAISLIINSGANVLTF TGTGCCATCAGTCTTATTATAAACTCTGGGGCCAACGTCCTGACTTTC
TRBJ2-7 . TRBV19 . 13 CASSRALTYEQYF TGTGCCAGTAGTAGGGCGCTTACCTACGAGCAGTACTTC
TRBJ2-1 TRBD2 TRBV5-1 . 15 CASSLGAGTYNEQFF TGCGCCAGCAGCTTGGGAGCGGGGACCTACAATGAGCAGTTCTTC
TRBJ1-3 . TRBV19 . 17 CASSISSLKSHGNTIYF TGTGCCAGTAGTATCTCTTCCTTAAAATCCCACGGAAACACCATATATTTT
TRBJ1-4 TRBD1 TRBV5-4 . 16 CASSLDRGLANEKLFF TGTGCCAGCAGCCTGGACAGGGGGTTGGCTAATGAAAAACTGTTTTTT
TRBJ1-1 . TRBV6-5 . 12 CASSWGDTEAFF TGTGCCAGCAGTTGGGGGGACACTGAAGCTTTCTTT
TRBJ2-3 TRBD1 TRBV10-3 . 15 CAISWDRGATDTQYF TGTGCCATCAGTTGGGACAGGGGGGCCACAGATACGCAGTATTTT
TRBJ2-5 . TRBV27 . 15 CASSFLGQFTETQYF TGTGCCAGCAGTTTCCTCGGACAGTTTACAGAGACCCAGTACTTC
TRBJ1-2 TRBD1 TRBV29-1 . 12 CSALDRDGGYTF TGCAGCGCCTTGGACAGGGACGGGGGCTACACCTTC
TRBJ2-1 TRBD1 TRBV7-2 . 15 CASSQDRAGYNEQFF TGTGCCAGCAGCCAGGACAGGGCAGGATACAATGAGCAGTTCTTC
TRBJ2-5 TRBD2 TRBV9 . 15 CASSGLAGVGETQYF TGTGCCAGCAGCGGACTAGCGGGAGTGGGGGAGACCCAGTACTTC
TRBJ2-5 . TRBV6-5 . 11 CASKSVETQYF TGTGCCAGCAAATCGGTGGAGACCCAGTACTTC
TRBJ1-2 TRBD1 TRBV27 . 15 CASSLFPGGDYGYTF TGTGCCAGCAGTTTATTCCCAGGGGGCGACTATGGCTACACCTTC
TRBJ2-2 . TRBV2 . 16 CASSGGLPSNTGELFF TGTGCCAGCAGTGGTGGTCTACCCTCGAACACCGGGGAGCTGTTTTTT
TRBJ1-1 . TRBV28 . 13 CASSLVMNTEAFF TGTGCCAGCAGTTTGGTCATGAACACTGAAGCTTTCTTT
TRBJ1-3 . TRBV30 . 14 CAWSTGTLGNTIYF TGTGCCTGGAGCACAGGGACGCTCGGAAACACCATATATTTT
TRBJ1-3 TRBD1 TRBV11-2 . 16 CASSLTGTGVMNTIYF TGTGCCAGCAGCCTAACGGGGACAGGGGTTATGAACACCATATATTTT
TRBJ2-7 . TRBV5-1 . 13 CASSLAGPYEQYF TGCGCCAGCAGCTTGGCCGGGCCCTACGAGCAGTACTTC
TRBJ1-5 TRBD1 TRBV7-6 once 22 CASSPPGGYPGQGAWGNQPQHF TGTGCCAGCAGCCCTCCCGGGGGCTATCCGGGACAGGGGGCGTGGGGCAATCAGCCCCAGCATTTT
TRBJ2-1 . TRBV5-1 . 15 CASSRAADGANEQFF TGCGCCAGCAGCCGGGCCGCGGACGGGGCTAATGAGCAGTTCTTC